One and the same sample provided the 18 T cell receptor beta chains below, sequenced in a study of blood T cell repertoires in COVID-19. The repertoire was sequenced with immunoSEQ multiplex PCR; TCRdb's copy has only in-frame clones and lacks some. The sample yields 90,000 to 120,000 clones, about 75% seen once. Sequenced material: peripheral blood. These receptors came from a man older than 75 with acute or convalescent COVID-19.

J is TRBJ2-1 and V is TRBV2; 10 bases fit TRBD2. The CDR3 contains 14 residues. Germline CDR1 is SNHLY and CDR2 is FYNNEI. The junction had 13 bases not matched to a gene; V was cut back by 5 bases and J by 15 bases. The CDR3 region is CASSLQGLAGDPFF. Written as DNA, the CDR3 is TGTGCCAGCAGTCTCCAGGGTCTAGCGGGAGACCCGTTCTTC.

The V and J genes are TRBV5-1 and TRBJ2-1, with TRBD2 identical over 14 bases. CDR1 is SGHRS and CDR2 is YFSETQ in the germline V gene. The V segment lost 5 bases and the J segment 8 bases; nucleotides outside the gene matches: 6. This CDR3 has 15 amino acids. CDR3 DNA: TGCGCCAGCAGGTCAGGGACTAGCGGGAGCGATGAGCAGTTCTTC. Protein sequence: CASRSGTSGSDEQFF.

CDR3 in DNA: TGCGCCAGCAGTCACACAGGACGAAAGGGAGCTTTCTTT. It specifies CASSHTGRKGAFF. The rearrangement links TRBV23-1 to TRBJ1-1; tentatively, D is TRBD1 (5 bases). TRBV23-1 is an ORF for which the function is uncertain. The CDR3 covers 13 residues. The V and J ends lost 3 bases and 10 bases respectively, with 15 bases between them.

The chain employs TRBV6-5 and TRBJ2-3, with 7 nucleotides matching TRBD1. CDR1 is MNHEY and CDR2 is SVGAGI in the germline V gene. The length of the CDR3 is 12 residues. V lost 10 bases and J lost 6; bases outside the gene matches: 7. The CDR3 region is CATQGDRDTQYF. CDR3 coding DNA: TGTGCCACCCAGGGGGATCGGGATACGCAGTATTTT.

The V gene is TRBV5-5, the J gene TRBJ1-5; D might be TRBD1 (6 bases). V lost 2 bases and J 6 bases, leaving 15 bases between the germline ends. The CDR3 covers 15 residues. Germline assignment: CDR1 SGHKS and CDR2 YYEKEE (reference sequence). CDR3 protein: CASSFGAGVSQPQHF. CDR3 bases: TGTGCCAGCAGCTTTGGGGCAGGGGTATCTCAGCCCCAGCATTTT.

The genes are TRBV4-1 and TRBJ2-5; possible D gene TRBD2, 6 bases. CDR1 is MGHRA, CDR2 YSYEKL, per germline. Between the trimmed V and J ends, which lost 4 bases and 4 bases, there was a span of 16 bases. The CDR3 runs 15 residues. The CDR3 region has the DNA TGCGCCAGCAGCCCGGGCGGGGACCCCCGAGAGACCCAGTACTTC. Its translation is CASSPGGDPRETQYF.

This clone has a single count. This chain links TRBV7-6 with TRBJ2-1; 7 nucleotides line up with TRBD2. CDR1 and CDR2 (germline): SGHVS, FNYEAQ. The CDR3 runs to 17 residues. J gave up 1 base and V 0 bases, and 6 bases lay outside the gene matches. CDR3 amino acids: CASSLAPTSPSYNEQFF. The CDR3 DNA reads TGTGCCAGCAGCTTAGCGCCGACTAGCCCATCCTACAATGAGCAGTTCTTC.

The CDR3 spells CASSTTGRYGYTF. The CDR3 DNA reads as TGTGCCAGCAGCACAACAGGACGGTATGGCTACACCTTC. This chain joins TRBV11-2 and TRBJ1-2; weak D call: TRBD1 (5 bases). The germline V gene encodes CDR1 SGHAT and CDR2 FQNNGV. This CDR3 is 13 amino acids long. Trimming left V 5 bases short and J 5 bases short, with 12 bases between.

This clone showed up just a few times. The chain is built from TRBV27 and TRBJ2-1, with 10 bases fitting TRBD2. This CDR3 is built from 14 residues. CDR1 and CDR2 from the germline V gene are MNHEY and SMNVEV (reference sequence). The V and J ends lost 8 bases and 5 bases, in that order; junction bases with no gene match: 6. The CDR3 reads CASYPSGSHNEQFF. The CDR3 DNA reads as TGTGCCAGCTACCCTAGCGGGAGTCACAATGAGCAGTTCTTC.

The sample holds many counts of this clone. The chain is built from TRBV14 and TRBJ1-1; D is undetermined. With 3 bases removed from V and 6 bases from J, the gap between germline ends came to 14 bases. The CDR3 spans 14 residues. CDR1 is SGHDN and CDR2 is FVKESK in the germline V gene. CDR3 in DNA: TGTGCCAGCAGCCAGCAGCCAGCGCGGGCTGAAGCTTTCTTT. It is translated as CASSQQPARAEAFF.

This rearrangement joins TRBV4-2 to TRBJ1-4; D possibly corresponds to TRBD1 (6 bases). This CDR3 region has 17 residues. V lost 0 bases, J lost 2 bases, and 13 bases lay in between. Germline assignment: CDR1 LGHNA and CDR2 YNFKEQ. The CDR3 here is CASSQDTQGGTNEKLFF. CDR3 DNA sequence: TGTGCCAGCAGCCAAGATACACAGGGCGGCACTAATGAAAAACTGTTTTTT.

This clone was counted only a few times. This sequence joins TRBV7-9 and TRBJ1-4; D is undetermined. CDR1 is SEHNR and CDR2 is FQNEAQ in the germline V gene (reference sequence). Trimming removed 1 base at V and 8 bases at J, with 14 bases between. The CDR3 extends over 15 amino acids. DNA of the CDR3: TGTGCCAGCAGCTTAGGTGACAACGTCCCAGAAAAACTGTTTTTT. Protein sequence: CASSLGDNVPEKLFF.

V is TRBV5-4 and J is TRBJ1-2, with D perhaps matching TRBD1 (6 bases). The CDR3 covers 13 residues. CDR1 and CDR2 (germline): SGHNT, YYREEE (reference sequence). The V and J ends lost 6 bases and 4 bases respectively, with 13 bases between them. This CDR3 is CASTRGGIYGYTF. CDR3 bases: TGTGCCAGCACCAGGGGTGGTATCTATGGCTACACCTTC.

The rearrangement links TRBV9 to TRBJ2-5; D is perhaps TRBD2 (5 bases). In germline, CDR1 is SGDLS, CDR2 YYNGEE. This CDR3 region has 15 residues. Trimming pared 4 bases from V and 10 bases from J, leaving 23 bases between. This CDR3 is CASSLGVGVEMVQYF. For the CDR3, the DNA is TGTGCCAGCAGCCTCGGGGTGGGAGTGGAAATGGTCCAGTACTTC.

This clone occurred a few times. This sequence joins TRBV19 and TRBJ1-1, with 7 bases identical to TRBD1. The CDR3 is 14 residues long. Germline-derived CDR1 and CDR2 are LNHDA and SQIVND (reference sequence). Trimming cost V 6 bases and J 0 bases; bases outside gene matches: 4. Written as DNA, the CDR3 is TGTGCCAGTAGGCGGGACAGCCTGAACACTGAAGCTTTCTTT. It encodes CASRRDSLNTEAFF. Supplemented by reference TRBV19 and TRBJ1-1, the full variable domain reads DGGITQSPKYLFRKEGQNVTLSCEQNLNHDAMYWYRQDPGQGLRLIYYSQIVNDFQKGDIAEGYSVSREKKESFPLTVTSAQKNPTAFYLCASRRDSLNTEAFFGQGTRLTVV.

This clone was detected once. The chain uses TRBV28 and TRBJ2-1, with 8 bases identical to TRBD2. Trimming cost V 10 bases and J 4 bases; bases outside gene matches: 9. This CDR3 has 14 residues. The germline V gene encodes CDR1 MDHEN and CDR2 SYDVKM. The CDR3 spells CATIPGTSYNEQFF. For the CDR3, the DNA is TGTGCCACCATCCCCGGGACTAGTTACAATGAGCAGTTCTTC.

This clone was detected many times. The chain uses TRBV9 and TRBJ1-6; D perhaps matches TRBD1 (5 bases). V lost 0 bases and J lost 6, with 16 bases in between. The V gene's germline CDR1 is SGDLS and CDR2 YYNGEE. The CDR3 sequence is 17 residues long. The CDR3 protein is CASSVESGGKGNSPLHF. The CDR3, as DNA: TGTGCCAGCAGCGTAGAATCCGGGGGGAAGGGTAATTCACCCCTCCACTTT.

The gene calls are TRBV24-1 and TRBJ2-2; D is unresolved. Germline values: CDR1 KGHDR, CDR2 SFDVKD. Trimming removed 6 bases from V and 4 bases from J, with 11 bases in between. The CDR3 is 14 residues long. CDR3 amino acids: CATSPVIPTGELFF. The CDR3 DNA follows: TGTGCCACCAGTCCAGTCATACCCACCGGGGAGCTGTTTTTT.